These T cell receptor beta chains were read from a single sample in a study of T cell responses to AZD1222 COVID-19 vaccine. TCRdb's copy holds only in-frame clones and misses some; the assay was immunoSEQ multiplex PCR. The table lists approximately 150,000 clones, roughly 90% of them singletons. The sequencing used peripheral blood, collected 28 days after the second AZD1222 dose. The receptors shown here come from an adult who received the AZD1222 COVID-19 vaccine. The conserved cysteine and the conserved F or W are not part of the CDR3 here. Clone sizes are given selectively: once, few, many, or a class where the clone is expanded.

v_call	clone_size	cdr3_aa
TRBV5-1	.	ASSWLGGASYGYT
TRBV6-5	few	ASRYGTGAFGYT
TRBV7-2	.	ASSPGTSSTDTQY
TRBV29-1	once	SAVGLGFNEQF
TRBV28	.	ASSPPLSPEAKQY
TRBV10-1	.	ASSPGTGNGNGYT
TRBV5-4	.	ASSSTGSRDEKLF
TRBV7-3	.	ASSRTLGGLETQY
TRBV7-2	.	ASSSSSVAGQNEQF
TRBV9	.	ASSVEGGYYGYT
TRBV5-4	.	ASSFGGQGLDTQY
TRBV29-1	.	SADGESATGELF
TRBV30	.	AWTKWAGRNYGYT
TRBV3-1/TRBV3-2	.	ASSQERTEPPPQKF
TRBV30	.	AWSRKGFTEAF
TRBV30	.	AWSRGQKNEKLF
TRBV10-3	.	AISAASGLTDTQY
TRBV19	.	ASSISDGLISYEQY
TRBV24-1	.	ATAPWGGSTDTQY
TRBV5-1	.	ASSFPGQGLGYT
TRBV4-1	.	ASRYAGGGDYGYT
TRBV7-2	.	ASSRDRGETQY
TRBV11-2	.	ASSLGPAGRDEQF
TRBV9	.	ASSPGTNTEAF
TRBV9	.	ASSAQAGINEQF
TRBV11-3	.	ASSPGQLEAF
TRBV7-2	few	ASSSQGPASGGYT
TRBV2	once	ASSAQGANSPLH
TRBV7-9	few	ASSSRGPYEQY
TRBV11-3	.	ASSLTPGFYGYT
TRBV28	.	ASSSDLPVAEAF
TRBV30	.	AWTSGSGNEQF
TRBV5-1	.	ASSSSSSAYEQY
TRBV5-1	.	ASSTGDRASGELF
TRBV7-9	few	ASSLWANGELF
TRBV9	.	ASSVGPTSSYEQY
TRBV2	.	ASRDYRSTDTQY
TRBV7-3	.	ASSLGGAVGYT
TRBV4-1	.	ASSHPGQGGAKNIQY
TRBV27	.	ASALGFEYGYT
TRBV29-1	.	SASGTGTEAF
TRBV5-4	few	ASSLAPGIFRGGYYEQY
TRBV10-3	.	AISESIEQY
TRBV5-1	.	ASSLGGSGYT
TRBV4-3	once	ASSQDGPGNQETQY
TRBV6-5	.	ASSRGTGAGEQF
TRBV7-9	.	ASSLGGLAGINEQF
TRBV7-3	.	ASSFGQGPYEQY
TRBV4-2	.	ASSRQNQETQY
TRBV19	.	ATSRGRETDTQY